This T cell receptor beta chain was sequenced in a study of T cells expressing NK-cell markers. TCRdb derives one entry per CDR3 protein from the 5' RACE reads, leaving out DNA. Recorded for this sample: under 500,000 distinct CDR3 sequences. This CDR3 has 17 amino acids. Germline V gives CDR1 SGHAT, CDR2 FQNNGV. Sequenced sample: blood T cells: a sorted CD56 or NKG2C T cell subset, CD4+ or CD8+ T cells, or bulk PBMC T cells (not recorded which). The rearrangement uses TRBV11-2 and TRBJ2-1; TCRdb's assignment of TRBD2 cannot be checked, as there is no DNA. This TCR came from a woman between 18 and 70 years old in good health. Here the CDR3 reads CASSRSGTSGPYNEQFF.